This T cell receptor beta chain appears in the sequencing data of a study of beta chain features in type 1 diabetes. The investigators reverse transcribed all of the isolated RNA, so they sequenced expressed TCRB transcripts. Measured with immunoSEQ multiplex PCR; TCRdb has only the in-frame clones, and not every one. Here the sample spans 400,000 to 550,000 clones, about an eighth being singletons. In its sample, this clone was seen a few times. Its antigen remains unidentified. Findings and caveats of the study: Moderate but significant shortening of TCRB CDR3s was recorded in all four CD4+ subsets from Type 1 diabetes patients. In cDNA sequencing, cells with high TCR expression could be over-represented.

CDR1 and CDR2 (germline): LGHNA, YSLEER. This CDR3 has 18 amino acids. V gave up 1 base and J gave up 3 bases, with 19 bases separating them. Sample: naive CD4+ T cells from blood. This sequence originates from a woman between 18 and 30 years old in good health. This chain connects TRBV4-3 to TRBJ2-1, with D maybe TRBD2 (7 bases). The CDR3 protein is CASSQGRGARTLYNEQFF. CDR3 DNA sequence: TGCGCCAGCAGCCAAGGACGGGGGGCCAGGACCCTCTACAATGAGCAGTTCTTC.